This T cell receptor beta chain was recovered during a study of cytomegalovirus exposure and HLA in healthy donors. The study, taken as a whole, reports: A later analysis found first-cohort TCR clusters tended to co-occur in the 120 or so validation repertoires. Researchers counted around 170 TCR beta chains as cytomegalovirus-associated.

This clone was observed a single time. Its antigen is not identified. The length of the CDR3 is 14 residues. CDR1 and CDR2 from the germline V gene are SGHNT and YENEEA. Trimming shortened V by 1 base and J by 2 bases, and 9 bases separated the two germline ends. The donors were part of the 120-subject validation cohort, which stood apart from the roughly 670-subject first cohort. Only in-frame clones appear in the TCRdb table, and some are missing; sequencing was by immunoSEQ multiplex PCR. This table has tens of thousands of clones, 89% appearing once. The genes are TRBV11-3 and TRBJ2-7; D gene uncertain. The sample was PBMCs. This receptor was taken from a woman younger than 30 in good health and CMV-seronegative. The chain's CDR3 is CASSLGGKPYEQYF. CDR3 DNA sequence: TGTGCCAGCAGCTTAGGCGGAAAACCCTACGAGCAGTACTTC.